Given below is one TCR beta chain in context. In the authors' methods: From reference gene primer amplification, estimates of nucleated cell counts were derived. Repertoires were generated with immunoSEQ multiplex PCR, while TCRdb's copy carries only in-frame clones and drops some. V and J calls plus clone size are reproduced from that table; the DNA served to infer D and trimming. The sample lists about half a million clones, 75% to 90% seen once, with approximately 2.9% in the top ten. This sample was taken from a study of blood T cell repertoires in COVID-19. Study as a whole: COVID-19 samples collected from the United States, Italy and Spain covered acute and convalescent phases. T cells, B-cell-depleted T cells, or PBMCs supplied cDNA or gDNA.

J was trimmed by 8 bases and V by 2 bases; bases with no gene match: 7. Germline CDR1 and CDR2: SGHRS and YFSETQ. The CDR3 length is 14 residues. Material: peripheral blood. This sequence joins TRBV5-1 and TRBJ2-1, with 7 nucleotides matching TRBD2. This sequence was found in a human donor in a cohort sampled during active COVID-19. CDR3 nucleotides: TGCGCCAGCAGCTTAACTAGCGTACTCGATGAGCAGTTCTTC. Protein: CASSLTSVLDEQFF.